These 6 T cell receptor beta chains came from one sample sequenced in a study of regulatory T cells in long-lasting Graves disease. The time point: persistent/refractory GD, antithyroid drugs over 5 years with positive TRAb. There was RNA extracted from PBMCs, and the TCR library was made from it. Both iRepertoire HTBI primers and Arm-PCR of CDR3 regions were used to build the TCR beta libraries. Each CDR3 protein gets one entry after TCRdb re-called the multiplex PCR reads with MiXCR. The sample includes roughly 700,000 distinct CDR3 sequences, 30% of them seen just once. The sample was peripheral blood mononuclear cells (PBMCs), taken when the disease was refractory, from a patient treated with antithyroid drugs. All receptors come from a female donor with Graves disease.

In its sample, this clonotype was seen many times. CDR3 nucleotides: TGTGCCACGAGAGGGGATTTCAACACTGAAGCTTTCTTT. It yields the protein CATRGDFNTEAFF. The V gene is TRBV2, the J gene TRBJ1-1; D may be TRBD1 (5 bases). V was pared by 10 bases and J by 2 bases, with 14 bases between. The CDR3 has 13 residues. Germline-derived CDR1 and CDR2 are SNHLY and FYNNEI.

This chain links TRBV20-1 with TRBJ2-7; 8 bases line up with TRBD1. Germline V lookup: CDR1 DFQATT, CDR2 SNEGSKA (reference sequence). With V trimmed by 0 bases and J by 3 bases, 10 bases remained unmatched. The CDR3 extends over 16 amino acids. The CDR3 region has the DNA TGCAGTGCTAGAGATCGGGGCAGGGGGCACGACTACGAGCAGTACTTC. Residues: CSARDRGRGHDYEQYF.

This clonotype came up a few times. The V and J genes are TRBV30 and TRBJ1-4, with a tentative D call TRBD1 (5 bases). The ends were cut back, 3 bases at V and 8 bases at J, with 16 bases in the middle. Germline lookup yields CDR1 GTSNPN and CDR2 SVGIG (reference sequence). The CDR3 is 14 residues long. The chain's CDR3 is CAWSPEVRGEKLFF. The CDR3 nucleotides are TGTGCCTGGAGCCCGGAAGTAAGGGGAGAAAAACTGTTTTTT.

The rearrangement links TRBV14 to TRBJ2-7; 8 positions agree with TRBD1. The germline gives CDR1 SGHDN, CDR2 FVKESK. V lost 1 base and J lost 3; bases outside the gene matches: 5. The CDR3 totals 15 residues. Here the CDR3 reads CASSQAGTGLYEQYF. In DNA, the CDR3 is TGTGCCAGCAGCCAAGCCGGGACAGGCCTCTACGAGCAGTACTTC.

As for this clonotype: Just one base apart from a much larger clone, this may be a read error. This chain joins TRBV2 and TRBJ2-5; unclear D gene. The CDR3 runs 13 residues. The germline gives CDR1 SNHLY, CDR2 FYNNEI. For the CDR3, the DNA is TGTGACAGCAGTGGAGAGATCCAAGAGACCCAGTACTTC. This encodes CDSSGEIQETQYF.

The V and J genes are TRBV5-5 and TRBJ2-5, with D maybe TRBD1 (5 bases). Germline V gives CDR1 SGHKS, CDR2 YYEKEE (reference sequence). V lost 2 bases and J 4 bases, leaving 12 bases between the germline ends. This CDR3 has 14 residues. DNA of the CDR3: TGTGCCAGCAGCTTAGACAGCCTAGGAGAGACCCAGTACTTC. Translating gives CASSLDSLGETQYF.